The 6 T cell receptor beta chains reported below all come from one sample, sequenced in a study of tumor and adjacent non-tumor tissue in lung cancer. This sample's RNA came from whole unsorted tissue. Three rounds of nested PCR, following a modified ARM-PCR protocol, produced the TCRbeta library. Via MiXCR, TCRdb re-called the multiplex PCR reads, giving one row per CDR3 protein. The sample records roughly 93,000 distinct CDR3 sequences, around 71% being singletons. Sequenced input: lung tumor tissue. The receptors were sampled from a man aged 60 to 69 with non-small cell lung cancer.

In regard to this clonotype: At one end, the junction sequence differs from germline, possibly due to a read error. In nucleotides, the CDR3 is TGTGCCAGTAGCTTATATCCGGGGCGGGGGTACAATGAGCAGTTCTTC. Residues: CASSLYPGRGYNEQFF. The gene calls are TRBV11-3 and TRBJ2-1; the match to TRBD2 covers 7 bases. Germline lookup yields CDR1 SGHNT and CDR2 YENEEA. CDR3 length: 16 residues.

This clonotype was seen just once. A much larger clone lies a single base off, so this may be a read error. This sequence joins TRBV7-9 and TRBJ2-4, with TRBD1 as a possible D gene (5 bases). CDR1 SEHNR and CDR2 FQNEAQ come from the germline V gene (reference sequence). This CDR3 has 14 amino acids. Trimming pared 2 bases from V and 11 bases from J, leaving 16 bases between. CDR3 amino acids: CASSLSRTNDVQYF. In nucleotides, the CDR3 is TGTGCCAGCAGCTTATCTCGGACAAATGACGTTCAGTACTTC.

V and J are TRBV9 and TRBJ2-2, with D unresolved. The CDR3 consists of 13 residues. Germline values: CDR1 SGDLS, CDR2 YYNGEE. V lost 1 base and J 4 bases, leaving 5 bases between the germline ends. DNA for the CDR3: TGTGCCAGCAGCGTATACACCACCGGGGAGCTGTTTTTT. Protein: CASSVYTTGELFF.

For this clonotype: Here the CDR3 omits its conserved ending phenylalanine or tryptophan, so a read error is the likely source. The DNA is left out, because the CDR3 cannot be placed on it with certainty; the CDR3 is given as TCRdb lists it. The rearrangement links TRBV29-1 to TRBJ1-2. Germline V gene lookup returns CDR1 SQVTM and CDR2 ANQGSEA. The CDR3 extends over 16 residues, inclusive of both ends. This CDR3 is CSVVPYQSSGEDGYNL.

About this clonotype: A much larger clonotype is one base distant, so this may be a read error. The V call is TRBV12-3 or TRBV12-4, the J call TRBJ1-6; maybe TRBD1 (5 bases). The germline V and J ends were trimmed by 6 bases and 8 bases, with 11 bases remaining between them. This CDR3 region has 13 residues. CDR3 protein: CASRLSGDSPLHF. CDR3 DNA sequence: TGTGCCAGCAGATTGTCGGGGGATTCACCCCTCCACTTT.

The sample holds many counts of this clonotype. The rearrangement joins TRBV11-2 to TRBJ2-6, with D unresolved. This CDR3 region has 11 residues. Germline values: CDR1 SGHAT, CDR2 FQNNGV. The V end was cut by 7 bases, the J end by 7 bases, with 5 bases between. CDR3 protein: CASTSANVLTF. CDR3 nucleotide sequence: TGTGCCAGCACCTCCGCCAACGTCCTGACTTTC.